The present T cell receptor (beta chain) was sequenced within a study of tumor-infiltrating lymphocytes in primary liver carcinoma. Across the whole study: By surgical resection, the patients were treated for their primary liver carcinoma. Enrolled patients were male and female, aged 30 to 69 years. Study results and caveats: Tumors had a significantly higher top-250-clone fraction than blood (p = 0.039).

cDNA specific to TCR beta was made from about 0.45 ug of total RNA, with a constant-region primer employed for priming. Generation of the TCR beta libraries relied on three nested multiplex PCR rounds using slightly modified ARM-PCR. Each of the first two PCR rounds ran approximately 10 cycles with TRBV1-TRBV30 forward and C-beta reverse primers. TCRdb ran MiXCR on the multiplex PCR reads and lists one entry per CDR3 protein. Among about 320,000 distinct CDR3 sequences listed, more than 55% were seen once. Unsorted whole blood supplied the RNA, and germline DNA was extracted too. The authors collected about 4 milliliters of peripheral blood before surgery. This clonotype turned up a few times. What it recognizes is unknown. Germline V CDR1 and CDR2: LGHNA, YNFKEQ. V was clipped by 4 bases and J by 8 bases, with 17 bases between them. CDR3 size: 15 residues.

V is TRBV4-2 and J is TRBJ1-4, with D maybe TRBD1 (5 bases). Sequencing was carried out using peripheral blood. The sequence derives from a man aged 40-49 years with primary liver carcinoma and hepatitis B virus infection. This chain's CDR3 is CASSPEGRGGEKLFF. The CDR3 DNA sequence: TGTGCCAGCAGCCCGGAGGGACGGGGAGGGGAAAAACTGTTTTTT.